The sequence of this T cell receptor beta chain was determined in a study of STAT5B mutations in CD4+ large granular lymphocyte leukemia. Turning to the study itself: Among healthy controls, a particular HLA allele went with more CDR3 'QG' motifs.

Germline-derived CDR1 and CDR2 are SGHNT and YYREEE (reference sequence). This CDR3 has 15 residues. Trimming pared 0 bases from V and 5 bases from J, leaving 14 bases between. Assay: immunoSEQ multiplex PCR; the TCRdb copy retains only in-frame clones and omits some. The profile shows about 36,000 clones, about four fifths of them singletons. Overall study findings and caveats: The CD4+ versus CD8+ T-LGLL clonality difference may reflect limited sample size. Main leukemic clonotypes were patient-specific, but roughly 25% appeared at low frequency elsewhere. TRBV06-family usage was enriched in top patient clones (8/27) versus controls (2/35).

This clone turned up a few times. The antigen is not known. The TCR comes from a human donor in good health. The V and J genes are TRBV5-4 and TRBJ2-5; a weak D match, TRBD1 (5 bases). The sequenced sample consisted of CD4+ T cells from blood buffy coats. CDR3: CASSLGAGSWETQYF. For the CDR3, the DNA is TGTGCCAGCAGCTTGGGGGCAGGGTCCTGGGAGACCCAGTACTTC.